This T cell receptor (beta chain) was captured by sequencing in a study of blood T cell repertoires in COVID-19. Germline CDR1 SGHTA, CDR2 FQGNSA. This CDR3 has 15 residues. V lost 5 bases and J lost 3, with 17 bases in between. This clone was seen a few times. Original handling: Quantification of nucleated cells was approximated via reference gene primer amplification. Libraries were prepared by immunoSEQ multiplex PCR; TCRdb keeps only in-frame clonotypes and omits some of them. V and J calls and clone size are those listed in that table; D and trimming were worked out from the DNA. The table has about 140,000 clones, 65% to 85% seen once.

Source material: peripheral blood. This sequence was found in a woman in her sixties with acute or convalescent COVID-19. The chain joins TRBV7-2 to TRBJ2-7, with D maybe TRBD1 (5 bases). CDR3 DNA sequence: TGTGCCAGCAGCCTGGACAACTCCGGTAGCTACGAGCAGTACTTC. Protein product: CASSLDNSGSYEQYF.